This TCR beta chain was obtained from a study of radiation and T cells in renal cell carcinoma. This sample's treatment: treatment-naive control, cytoreductive nephrectomy. Profiling relied on immunoSEQ multiplex PCR, and the TCRdb table lists in-frame clones only, not all of them. This table holds some 8,800 clones, 55% to 65% found once. V was pared by 6 bases and J by 0 bases, with 15 bases between. Germline V gives CDR1 SNHLY, CDR2 FYNNEI. CDR3 length: 16 amino acids. General study points: Compared with controls, irradiated tumors had more, larger dominant CDR3 motifs. Top 100 clonotypes averaged approximately 50% in irradiated versus about 43% in nephrectomy-only tumors.

Points on this clone: Its specificity is unknown.

The sequence was collected from a man aged 55-75 years with renal cell carcinoma. The material was tumor tissue, obtained from a patient whose treatment was nephrectomy without radiotherapy. The chain recombines TRBV2 with TRBJ1-3; D not certain. The CDR3 region is CASRPGPMLSGNTIYF. Here the CDR3 DNA reads TGTGCCAGCAGGCCCGGACCGATGCTCTCTGGAAACACCATATATTTT.